These T cell receptor beta chains were read from a single sample in a study of T cell repertoires in cytomegalovirus infection. TCRdb re-analysed the reads in MiXCR, keeping a single row per CDR3 protein. The sample shows a few hundred thousand distinct CDR3 sequences, about a sixth of them seen only once. Sequenced sample: CD8+ T cells from PBMCs. These receptors came from a human donor in good health (CMV status not recorded). Some clones in this sample may be carry-over from other donors' samples. Both conserved end residues are part of each CDR3. A D gene is named only where the DNA matches it firmly. Clone size, where shown, is once, few, many, or a class for clones that have expanded.

d_call j_call v_call cdr3_length clone_size cdr3_nt cdr3_aa
TRBD1 TRBJ1-5 TRBV6-2/TRBV6-3 17 NA TGTGCCAGCAGGGAGACAGGGTCCGGACATTTCAATCAGCCCCAGCATTTT CASRETGSGHFNQPQHF
NA TRBJ2-7 TRBV2 14 few TGTGCCAGCAGTGAAGCGCCGGGGTCCTACGAGCAGTACTTC CASSEAPGSYEQYF
TRBD1 TRBJ1-5 TRBV20-1 14 few TGCAGTGCTGAGAGACAGGGCCGCAATCAGCCCCAGCATTTT CSAERQGRNQPQHF
NA TRBJ2-7 TRBV7-8 14 many TGTGCCAGCCGCTTAGGCGGTACCGGCTACGAGCAGTACTTC CASRLGGTGYEQYF
TRBD1 TRBJ2-5 TRBV7-6 16 few TGTGCCAGCAGCTCCGCCTACAGGGGTGGGACGAAGACCCAGTACTTC CASSSAYRGGTKTQYF
NA TRBJ2-7 TRBV2 14 NA TGTGCCAGCAGTCCGGCAGGGGATCCCTACGAGCAGTACTTC CASSPAGDPYEQYF
TRBD1 TRBJ2-7 TRBV28 15 NA TGTGCCAGCAGTGTGACAGGGGCCGTATCCTACGAGCAGTACTTC CASSVTGAVSYEQYF
NA TRBJ1-1 TRBV12-3/TRBV12-4 13 NA TGTGCCAGCAGTTTCGGGGTGGCCACTGAAGCTTTCTTT CASSFGVATEAFF
NA TRBJ1-2 TRBV5-6 14 few TGTGCCAGCAGTTGGCAGGGGAGCGGCTATGGCTACACCTTC CASSWQGSGYGYTF
NA TRBJ2-7 TRBV27 12 NA TGTGCCAGCGGGGCCCCCAGACAGGAGCAGTACTTC CASGAPRQEQYF
NA TRBJ2-5 TRBV7-3 15 many TGTGCCAGCAGCTTCGGAGGGGGCGGACAAGAGACCCAGTACTTC CASSFGGGGQETQYF
NA TRBJ2-1 TRBV11-3 14 many TGTGCCAGCAGCTTAGGAAGGGGGGACAATGAGCAGTTCTTC CASSLGRGDNEQFF
NA TRBJ1-2 TRBV14 15 NA TGTGCCAGCAGCCAAGCAGCAGGGGAGGCCTATGGCTACACCTTC CASSQAAGEAYGYTF
TRBD1 TRBJ2-5 TRBV28 15 many TGTGCCAGCAGCCCGGGACAGGCGAATCAAGAGACCCAGTACTTC CASSPGQANQETQYF
NA TRBJ2-2 TRBV6-2/TRBV6-3 12 many TGTGCCAGCAAGGGGACCACCGGGGAGCTGTTTTTT CASKGTTGELFF
NA TRBJ2-7 TRBV29-1 10 many TGCAGCGTGGTTGTCTACGAGCAGTACTTC CSVVVYEQYF
TRBD1 TRBJ2-1 TRBV9 15 NA TGTGCCAGCAGCAAGAGATTGGGGGACAGGGACCAGCAGTTCTTC CASSKRLGDRDQQFF
TRBD2 TRBJ2-1 TRBV7-8 16 many TGTGCCAGTGTGGGGTGGGGAGGGAGCTCCTACAATGAGCAGTTCTTC CASVGWGGSSYNEQFF
NA TRBJ1-5 TRBV6-6 16 few TGTGCCAGCAGTTTTTTACAACCGAGAAGCAATCAGCCCCAGCATTTT CASSFLQPRSNQPQHF
TRBD2 TRBJ2-5 TRBV7-2 17 NA TGTGCCAGCAGTCCTCCGGGACTAGCGGGGGGTCGGGAGACCCAGTACTTC CASSPPGLAGGRETQYF
NA TRBJ1-4 TRBV5-4 14 many TGTGCCAGCCGATTTGTCAGCGGTGATGAAAAACTGTTTTTT CASRFVSGDEKLFF
NA TRBJ2-3 TRBV6-2/TRBV6-3 17 many TGTGCCAGCGGGGAAACGACAGGAAGTATATCCACAGATACGCAGTATTTT CASGETTGSISTDTQYF
NA TRBJ1-1 TRBV7-9 17 many TGTGCCAGCAGCTTAGGTTCCGGGACACGGATGAACACTGAAGCTTTCTTT CASSLGSGTRMNTEAFF
NA TRBJ2-7 TRBV6-2/TRBV6-3 19 NA TGTGCCAGCAGTTACGCCATCGGGGGCACCAGCGGGATGAACTACGAGCAGTACTTC CASSYAIGGTSGMNYEQYF
NA TRBJ2-1 TRBV28 11 many TGTGCCAGCGGAACCTACAATGAGCAGTTCTTC CASGTYNEQFF
TRBD1 TRBJ2-1 TRBV7-9 17 many TGTGCCAGCAGCGGGGACAGGGGGCCCCATACCTACAATGAGCAGTTCTTC CASSGDRGPHTYNEQFF